This TCR beta chain stems from a study of shared clonotypes between healthy human individuals. Healthy and HIV-negative, the adult donors had no recent acute infections or vaccinations. CD4+ cell separation produced CD45RA+ naive and CD45RA-negative memory subsets. Per the original data handling: Owing to the provision of junction-only sequences devoid of quality scores by immunoSEQ, filtering differed. The protocol was immunoSEQ multiplex PCR, while the TCRdb copy is restricted to in-frame clones and leaves out a portion. V, J and clone size are those of that table, while D and trimming were read from the DNA. The sample holds 730,000 or so clones, 55% to 75% seen once. The germline V gene has CDR1 SGDLS and CDR2 YYNGEE. The V and J ends lost 2 bases and 2 bases respectively, with 4 bases between them. This CDR3 comprises 12 residues.

The TCR comes from a woman under 40 in good health. The chain is built from TRBV9 and TRBJ1-2; D remains unclear. Sequenced: memory CD4+ T cells sorted from blood. Subset reported: CD45RA-negative fraction. In DNA, the CDR3 is TGTGCCAGCAGCGTTACCAACTATGGCTACACCTTC. Protein sequence: CASSVTNYGYTF.